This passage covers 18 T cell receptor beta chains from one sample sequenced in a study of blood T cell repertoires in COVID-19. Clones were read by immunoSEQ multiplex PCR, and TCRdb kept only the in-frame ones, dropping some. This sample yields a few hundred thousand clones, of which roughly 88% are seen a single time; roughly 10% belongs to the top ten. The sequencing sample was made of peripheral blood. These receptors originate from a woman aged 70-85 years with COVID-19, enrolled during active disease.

CDR3 bases: TGTGCCAGCACAGGGGTGACGAACACCGGGGAGCTGTTTTTT. It specifies CASTGVTNTGELFF. This rearrangement joins TRBV2 to TRBJ2-2, with D possibly TRBD1 on 6 matching bases. This CDR3 contains 14 residues. CDR1 and CDR2 (germline): SNHLY, FYNNEI. Trimming pared 7 bases from V and 0 bases from J, leaving 9 bases between.

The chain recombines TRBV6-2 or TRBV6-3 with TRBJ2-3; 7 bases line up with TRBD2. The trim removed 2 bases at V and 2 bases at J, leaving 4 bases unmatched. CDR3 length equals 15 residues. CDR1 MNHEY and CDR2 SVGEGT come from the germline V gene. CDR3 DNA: TGTGCCAGCAGTTACGCCCGGGAGGACACAGATACGCAGTATTTT. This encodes CASSYAREDTDTQYF.

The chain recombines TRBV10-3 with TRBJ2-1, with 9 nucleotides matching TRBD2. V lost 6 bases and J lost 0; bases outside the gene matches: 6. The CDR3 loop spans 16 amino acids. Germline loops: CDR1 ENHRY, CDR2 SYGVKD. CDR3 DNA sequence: TGTGCCATCAGGCGGGGGGGGCTGAGCTCCTACAATGAGCAGTTCTTC. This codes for CAIRRGGLSSYNEQFF.

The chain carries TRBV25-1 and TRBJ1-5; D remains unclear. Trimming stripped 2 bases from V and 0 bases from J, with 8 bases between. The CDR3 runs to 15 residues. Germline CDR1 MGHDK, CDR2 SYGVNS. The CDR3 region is CASSEETGSNQPQHF. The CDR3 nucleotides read TGTGCCAGCAGTGAAGAGACGGGTAGCAATCAGCCCCAGCATTTT.

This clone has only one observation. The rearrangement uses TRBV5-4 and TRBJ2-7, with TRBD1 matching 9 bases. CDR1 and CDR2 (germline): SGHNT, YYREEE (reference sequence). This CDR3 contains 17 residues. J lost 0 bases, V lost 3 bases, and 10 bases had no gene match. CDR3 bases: TGTGCCAGCAGCTCGGGACAGGGAAACCCAATCTCCTACGAGCAGTACTTC. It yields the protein CASSSGQGNPISYEQYF.

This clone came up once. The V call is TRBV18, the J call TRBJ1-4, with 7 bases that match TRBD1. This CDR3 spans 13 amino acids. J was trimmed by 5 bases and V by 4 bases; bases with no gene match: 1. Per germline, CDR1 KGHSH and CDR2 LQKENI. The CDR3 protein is CASSQTGNEKLFF. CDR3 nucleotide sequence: TGTGCCAGCTCACAGACAGGGAATGAAAAACTGTTTTTT.

CDR3: CSAKDPSGGYTF. The CDR3 region has the DNA TGCAGCGCTAAAGACCCTTCAGGTGGCTACACCTTC. The rearrangement links TRBV29-1 to TRBJ1-2, with no clear D. Germline loops: CDR1 SQVTM, CDR2 ANQGSEA. Trimming removed 7 bases at V and 7 bases at J, with 16 bases between. The CDR3 contains 12 residues.

CDR3 DNA sequence: TGTGCCAGCAGGCGGTTCTCGGGTAACACTGAAGCTTTCTTT. Amino acid sequence: CASRRFSGNTEAFF. The chain joins TRBV4-2 to TRBJ1-1, with D uncertain. This CDR3 has 14 amino acids. Trimming removed 6 bases at V and 2 bases at J, with 13 bases between. Looked up from germline, CDR1 is LGHNA and CDR2 is YNFKEQ.

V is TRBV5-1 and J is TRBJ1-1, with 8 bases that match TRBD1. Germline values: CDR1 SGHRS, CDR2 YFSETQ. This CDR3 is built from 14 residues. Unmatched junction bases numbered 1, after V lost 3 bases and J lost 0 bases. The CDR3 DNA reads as TGCGCCAGCAGCTGGACAGGGTTGAACACTGAAGCTTTCTTT. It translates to CASSWTGLNTEAFF.

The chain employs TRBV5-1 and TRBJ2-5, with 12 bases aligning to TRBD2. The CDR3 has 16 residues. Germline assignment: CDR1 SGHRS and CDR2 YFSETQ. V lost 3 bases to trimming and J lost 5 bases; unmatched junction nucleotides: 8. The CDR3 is CASSSGLAGNKETQYF. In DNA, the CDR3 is TGCGCCAGCAGCTCAGGACTAGCGGGAAATAAGGAGACCCAGTACTTC.

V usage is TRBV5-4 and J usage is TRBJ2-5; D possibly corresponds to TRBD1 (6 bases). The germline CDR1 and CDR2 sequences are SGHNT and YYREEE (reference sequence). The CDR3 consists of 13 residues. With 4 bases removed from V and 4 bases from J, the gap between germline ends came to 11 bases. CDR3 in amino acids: CASSGQRVETQYF. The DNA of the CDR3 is TGTGCCAGCAGCGGACAGAGAGTAGAGACCCAGTACTTC.

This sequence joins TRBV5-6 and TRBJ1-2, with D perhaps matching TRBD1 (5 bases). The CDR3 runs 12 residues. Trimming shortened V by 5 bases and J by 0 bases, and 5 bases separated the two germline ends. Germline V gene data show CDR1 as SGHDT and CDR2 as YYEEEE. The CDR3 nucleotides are TGTGCCAGCAGAGGGGCTAACTATGGCTACACCTTC. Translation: CASRGANYGYTF.

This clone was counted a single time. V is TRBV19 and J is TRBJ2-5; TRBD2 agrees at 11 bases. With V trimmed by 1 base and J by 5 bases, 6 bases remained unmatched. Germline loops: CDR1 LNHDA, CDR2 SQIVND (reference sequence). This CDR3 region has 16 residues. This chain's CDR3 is CASSIVAGGPVETQYF. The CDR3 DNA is TGTGCCAGTAGTATAGTAGCGGGAGGGCCGGTCGAGACCCAGTACTTC.

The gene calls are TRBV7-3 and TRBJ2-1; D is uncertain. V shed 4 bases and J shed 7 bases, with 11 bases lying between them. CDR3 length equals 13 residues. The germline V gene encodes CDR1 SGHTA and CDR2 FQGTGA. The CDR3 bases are TGTGCCAGCAGCTCCGGAGTTAGGAATGAGCAGTTCTTC. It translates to CASSSGVRNEQFF.

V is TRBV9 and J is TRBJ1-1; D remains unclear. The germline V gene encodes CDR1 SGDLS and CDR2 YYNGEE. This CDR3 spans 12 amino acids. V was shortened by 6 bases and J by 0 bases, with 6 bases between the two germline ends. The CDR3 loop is CASTPVNTEAFF. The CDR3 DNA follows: TGTGCCAGCACCCCTGTGAACACTGAAGCTTTCTTT.

CDR3 bases: TGTGCCAGCAGCCCCCGGACAGCCAATTCACCCCTCCACTTT. Its protein is CASSPRTANSPLHF. The chain joins TRBV9 to TRBJ1-6, with TRBD1 as a possible D gene (6 bases). The CDR3 covers 14 residues. The V end lost 4 bases, the J end lost 7 bases, and 12 bases lay between the germline ends. Germline values: CDR1 SGDLS, CDR2 YYNGEE.

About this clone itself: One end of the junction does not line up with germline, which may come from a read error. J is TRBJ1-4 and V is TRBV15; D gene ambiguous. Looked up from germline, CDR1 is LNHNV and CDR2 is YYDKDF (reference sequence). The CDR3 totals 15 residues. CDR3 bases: TGTGCCACCAGCAGAGATTACAGTAACAATGTAAAACTGTTTTTT. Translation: CATSRDYSNNVKLFF.

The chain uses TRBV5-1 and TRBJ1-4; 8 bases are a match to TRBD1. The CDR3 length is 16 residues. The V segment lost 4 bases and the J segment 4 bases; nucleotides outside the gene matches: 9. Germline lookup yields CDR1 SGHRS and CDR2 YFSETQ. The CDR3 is CASSPRGQEVNEKLFF. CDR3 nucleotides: TGCGCCAGCAGCCCCAGGGGGCAGGAAGTTAATGAAAAACTGTTTTTT. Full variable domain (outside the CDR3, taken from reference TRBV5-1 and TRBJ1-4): KAGVTQTPRYLIKTRGQQVTLSCSPISGHRSVSWYQQTPGQGLQFLFEYFSETQRNKGNFPGRFSGRQFSNSRSEMNVSTLELGDSALYLCASSPRGQEVNEKLFFGSGTQLSVL.